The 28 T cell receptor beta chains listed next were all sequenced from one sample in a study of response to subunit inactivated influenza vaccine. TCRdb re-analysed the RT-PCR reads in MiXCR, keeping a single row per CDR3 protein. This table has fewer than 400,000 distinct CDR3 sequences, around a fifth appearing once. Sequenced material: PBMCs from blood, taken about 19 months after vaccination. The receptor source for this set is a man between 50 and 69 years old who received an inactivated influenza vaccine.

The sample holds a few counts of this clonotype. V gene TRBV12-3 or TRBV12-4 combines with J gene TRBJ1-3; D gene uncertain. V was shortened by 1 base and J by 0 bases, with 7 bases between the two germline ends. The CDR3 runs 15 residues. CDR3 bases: TGTGCCAGCAGTTTAGACGGGTACTCTGGAAACACCATATATTTT. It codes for CASSLDGYSGNTIYF.

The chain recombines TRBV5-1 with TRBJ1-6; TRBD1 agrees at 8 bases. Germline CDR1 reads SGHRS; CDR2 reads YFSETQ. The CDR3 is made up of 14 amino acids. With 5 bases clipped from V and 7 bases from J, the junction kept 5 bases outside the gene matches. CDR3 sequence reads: CASSPAGGNSPLHF. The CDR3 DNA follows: TGCGCCAGCAGTCCCGCAGGGGGCAATTCACCCCTCCACTTT.

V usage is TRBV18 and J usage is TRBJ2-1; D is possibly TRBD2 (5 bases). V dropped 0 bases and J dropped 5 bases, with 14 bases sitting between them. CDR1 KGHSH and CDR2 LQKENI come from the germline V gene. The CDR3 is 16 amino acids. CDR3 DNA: TGTGCCAGCTCACCACCCTGGGGAGAGGGAGACAATGAGCAGTTCTTC. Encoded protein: CASSPPWGEGDNEQFF.

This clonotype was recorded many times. The CDR3 DNA reads as TGCGCCAGCAGCCCGGAGGGGGCTGCTGAAGCTTTCTTT. It translates to CASSPEGAAEAFF. This rearrangement joins TRBV5-1 to TRBJ1-1; TRBD1 aligns across 7 bases. Germline CDR1 and CDR2: SGHRS and YFSETQ. Losses at the gene ends were 4 bases for V and 6 bases for J; bases not matched to a gene: 6. CDR3 length equals 13 residues. Full variable domain (rest looked up from reference TRBV5-1 and TRBJ1-1): KAGVTQTPRYLIKTRGQQVTLSCSPISGHRSVSWYQQTPGQGLQFLFEYFSETQRNKGNFPGRFSGRQFSNSRSEMNVSTLELGDSALYLCASSPEGAAEAFFGQGTRLTVV.

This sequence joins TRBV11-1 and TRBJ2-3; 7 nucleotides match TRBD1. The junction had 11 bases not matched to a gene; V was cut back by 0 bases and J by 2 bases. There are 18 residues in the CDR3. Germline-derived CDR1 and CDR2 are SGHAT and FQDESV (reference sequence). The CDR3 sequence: CASSLAGAGTAYTDTQYF. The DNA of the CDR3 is TGTGCCAGCAGCTTAGCCGGGGCCGGGACAGCATACACAGATACGCAGTATTTT.

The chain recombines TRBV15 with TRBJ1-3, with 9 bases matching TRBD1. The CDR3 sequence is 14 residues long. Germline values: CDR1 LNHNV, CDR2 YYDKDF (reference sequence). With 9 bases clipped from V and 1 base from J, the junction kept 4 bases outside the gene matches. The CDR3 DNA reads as TGTGCCACGTGGACAGGGGAATCTGGAAACACCATATATTTT. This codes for CATWTGESGNTIYF.

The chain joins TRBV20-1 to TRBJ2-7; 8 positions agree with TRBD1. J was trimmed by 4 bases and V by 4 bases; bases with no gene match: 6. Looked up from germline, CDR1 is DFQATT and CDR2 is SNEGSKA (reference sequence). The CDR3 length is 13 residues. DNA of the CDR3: TGCAGTGCTACGCGGAACAGGGGGTACGAGCAGTACTTC. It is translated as CSATRNRGYEQYF.

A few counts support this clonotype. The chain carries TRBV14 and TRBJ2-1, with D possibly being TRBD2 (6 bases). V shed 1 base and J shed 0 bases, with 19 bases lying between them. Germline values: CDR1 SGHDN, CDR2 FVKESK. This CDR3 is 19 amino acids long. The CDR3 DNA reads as TGTGCCAGCAGCCAAGTCGGAGGGGAAAAGCTGGGCTCCTACAATGAGCAGTTCTTC. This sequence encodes CASSQVGGEKLGSYNEQFF.

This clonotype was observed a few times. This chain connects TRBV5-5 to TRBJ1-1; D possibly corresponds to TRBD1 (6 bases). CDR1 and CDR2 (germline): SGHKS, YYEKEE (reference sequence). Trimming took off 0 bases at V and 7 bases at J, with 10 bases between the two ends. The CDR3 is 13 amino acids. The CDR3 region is CASSLDRALEAFF. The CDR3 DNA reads TGTGCCAGCAGCTTGGACAGGGCCCTTGAAGCTTTCTTT.

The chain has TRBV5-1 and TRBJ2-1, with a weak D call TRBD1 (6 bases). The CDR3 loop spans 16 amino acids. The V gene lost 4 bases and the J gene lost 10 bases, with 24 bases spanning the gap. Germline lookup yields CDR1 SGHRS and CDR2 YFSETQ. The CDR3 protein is CASSLAGTYSTMEQFF. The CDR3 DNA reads TGCGCCAGCAGCCTGGCCGGGACATACTCTACAATGGAGCAGTTCTTC.

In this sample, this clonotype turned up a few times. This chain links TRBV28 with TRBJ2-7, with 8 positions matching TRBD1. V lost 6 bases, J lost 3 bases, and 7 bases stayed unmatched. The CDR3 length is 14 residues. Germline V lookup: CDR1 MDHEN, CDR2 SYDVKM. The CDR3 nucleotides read TGTGCCAGCAGCCCGACAGGGGTACTCTACGAGCAGTACTTC. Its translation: CASSPTGVLYEQYF.

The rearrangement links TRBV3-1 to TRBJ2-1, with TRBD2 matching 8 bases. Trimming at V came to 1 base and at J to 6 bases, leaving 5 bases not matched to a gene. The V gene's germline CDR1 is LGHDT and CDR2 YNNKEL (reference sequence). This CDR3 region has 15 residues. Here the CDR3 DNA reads TGTGCCAGCAGCCAAGCCGGGCTAGCGGGCAATGAGCAGTTCTTC. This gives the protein CASSQAGLAGNEQFF.

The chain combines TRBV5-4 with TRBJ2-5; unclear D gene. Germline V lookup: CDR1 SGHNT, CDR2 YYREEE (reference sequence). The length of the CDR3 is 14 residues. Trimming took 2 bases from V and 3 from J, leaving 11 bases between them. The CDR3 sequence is CASSFQKAEETQYF. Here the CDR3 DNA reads TGTGCCAGCAGCTTCCAGAAGGCAGAAGAGACCCAGTACTTC.

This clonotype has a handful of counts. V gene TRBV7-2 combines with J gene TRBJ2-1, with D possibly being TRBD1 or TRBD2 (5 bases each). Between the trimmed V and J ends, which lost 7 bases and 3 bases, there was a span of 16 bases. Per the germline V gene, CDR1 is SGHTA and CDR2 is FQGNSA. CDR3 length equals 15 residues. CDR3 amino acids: CASTHGAAFYNEQFF. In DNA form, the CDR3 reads TGTGCCAGCACCCACGGGGCAGCTTTCTACAATGAGCAGTTCTTC.

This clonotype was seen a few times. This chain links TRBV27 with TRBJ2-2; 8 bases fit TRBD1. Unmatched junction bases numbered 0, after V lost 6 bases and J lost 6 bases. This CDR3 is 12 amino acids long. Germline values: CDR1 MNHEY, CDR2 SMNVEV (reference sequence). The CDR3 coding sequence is TGTGCCAGCAGGACAGGGGCCGGGGAGCTGTTTTTT. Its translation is CASRTGAGELFF.

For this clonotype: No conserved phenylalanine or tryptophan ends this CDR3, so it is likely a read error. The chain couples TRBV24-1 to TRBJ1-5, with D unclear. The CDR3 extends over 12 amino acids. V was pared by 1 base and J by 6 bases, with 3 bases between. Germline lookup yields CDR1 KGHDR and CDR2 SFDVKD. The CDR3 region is CATSDFGQPQHL. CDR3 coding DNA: TGTGCCACCAGTGATTTCGGTCAGCCCCAGCATCTT.

This CDR3 reads CSARAIGTSGPIQYF. The CDR3 DNA reads as TGCAGTGCTAGAGCGATAGGGACTAGCGGCCCCATACAGTACTTC. The gene calls are TRBV20-1 and TRBJ2-7, with 11 bases aligning to TRBD2. This CDR3 contains 15 residues. The germline gives CDR1 DFQATT, CDR2 SNEGSKA (reference sequence). The trim removed 1 base at V and 10 bases at J, leaving 12 bases unmatched.

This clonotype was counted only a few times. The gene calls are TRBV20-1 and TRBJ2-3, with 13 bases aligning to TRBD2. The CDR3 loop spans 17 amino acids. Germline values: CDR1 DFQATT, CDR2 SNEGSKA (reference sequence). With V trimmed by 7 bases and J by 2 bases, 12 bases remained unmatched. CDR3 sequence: CSVTLPGLAGFTDTQYF. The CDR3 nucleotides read TGCAGTGTCACCTTGCCGGGACTAGCGGGATTCACAGATACGCAGTATTTT.

In DNA form, the CDR3 reads TGTGCCAGCAGTGCTGTCTTGGAGGGGGAGCCCCAGCATTTT. It yields the protein CASSAVLEGEPQHF. This chain uses TRBV12-3 or TRBV12-4 with TRBJ1-5; D might be TRBD1 (6 bases). The CDR3 is 14 amino acids. Between the trimmed V and J ends, which lost 5 bases and 8 bases, there was a span of 16 bases.

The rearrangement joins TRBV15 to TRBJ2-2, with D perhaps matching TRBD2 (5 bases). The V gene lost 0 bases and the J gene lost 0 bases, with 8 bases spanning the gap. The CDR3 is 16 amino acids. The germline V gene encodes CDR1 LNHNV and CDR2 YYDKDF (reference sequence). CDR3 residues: CATSRERETNTGELFF. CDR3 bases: TGTGCCACCAGCAGAGAAAGGGAGACGAACACCGGGGAGCTGTTTTTT.

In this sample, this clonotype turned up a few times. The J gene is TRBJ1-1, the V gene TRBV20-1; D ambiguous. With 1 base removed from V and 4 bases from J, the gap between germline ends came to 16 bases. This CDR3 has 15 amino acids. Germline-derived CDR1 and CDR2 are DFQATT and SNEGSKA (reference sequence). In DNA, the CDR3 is TGCAGTGCTAGAGGAGTACCCCCGAAGGGCACTGAAGCTTTCTTT. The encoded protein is CSARGVPPKGTEAFF.

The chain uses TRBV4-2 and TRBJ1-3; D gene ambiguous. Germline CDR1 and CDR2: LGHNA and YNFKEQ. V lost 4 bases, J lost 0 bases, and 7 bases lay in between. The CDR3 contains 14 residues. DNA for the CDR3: TGTGCCAGCAGCCTTGGGTTCTCTGGAAACACCATATATTTT. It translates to CASSLGFSGNTIYF.

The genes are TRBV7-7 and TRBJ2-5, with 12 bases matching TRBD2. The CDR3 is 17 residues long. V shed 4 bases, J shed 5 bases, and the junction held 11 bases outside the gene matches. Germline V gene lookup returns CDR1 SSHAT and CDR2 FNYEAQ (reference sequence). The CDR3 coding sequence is TGTGCCAGCAGCTCCACCACTAGCGGGAGGTACCTGGAGACCCAGTACTTC. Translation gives CASSSTTSGRYLETQYF.

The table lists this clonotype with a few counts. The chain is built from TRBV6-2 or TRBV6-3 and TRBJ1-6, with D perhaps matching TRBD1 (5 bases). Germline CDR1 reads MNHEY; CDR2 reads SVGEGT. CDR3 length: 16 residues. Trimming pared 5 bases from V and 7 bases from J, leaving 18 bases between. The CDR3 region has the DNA TGTGCCAGCAGTCACAGCCTCGGAGGGGTCAATTCACCCCTCCACTTT. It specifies CASSHSLGGVNSPLHF.

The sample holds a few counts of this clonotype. CDR3 sequence (DNA): TGTGCCAGCAGCCCCGGGGGACTAGCGTACGAGCAGTACTTC. As protein: CASSPGGLAYEQYF. The V and J genes are TRBV11-2 and TRBJ2-7; 10 nucleotides align to TRBD2. This CDR3 region has 14 residues. The V gene's germline CDR1 is SGHAT and CDR2 FQNNGV. With 5 bases clipped from V and 4 bases from J, the junction kept 5 bases outside the gene matches.

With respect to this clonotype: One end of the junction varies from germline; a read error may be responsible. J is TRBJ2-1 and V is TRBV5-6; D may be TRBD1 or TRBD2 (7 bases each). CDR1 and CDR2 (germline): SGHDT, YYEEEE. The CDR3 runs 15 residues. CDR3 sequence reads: CASSQGGSSYNEKFF. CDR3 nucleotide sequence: TGTGCCAGCAGCCAGGGGGGGAGCTCCTACAATGAGAAGTTCTTC. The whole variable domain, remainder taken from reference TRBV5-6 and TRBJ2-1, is DAGVTQSPTHLIKTRGQQVTLRCSPKSGHDTVSWYQQALGQGPQFIFQYYEEEERQRGNFPDRFSGHQFPNYSSELNVNALLLGDSALYLCASSQGGSSYNEKFFGPGTRLTVL.

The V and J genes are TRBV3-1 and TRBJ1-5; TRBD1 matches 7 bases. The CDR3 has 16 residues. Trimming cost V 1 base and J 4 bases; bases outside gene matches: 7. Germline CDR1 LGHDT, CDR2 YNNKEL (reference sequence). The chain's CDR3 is CASSQGIQGLNQPQHF. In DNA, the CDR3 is TGTGCCAGCAGCCAAGGGATACAGGGGTTAAATCAGCCCCAGCATTTT.

CDR3 sequence (DNA): TGTGCCAGCAGTGAACAGGGCGTAGGTGGCTACACCTTC. This gives the protein CASSEQGVGGYTF. The V call is TRBV12-3 or TRBV12-4, the J call TRBJ1-2; a weak D match, TRBD1 (6 bases). Deletions cut 5 bases from V and 7 bases from J, with 14 bases between. The CDR3 consists of 13 residues.